One sample yielded the 4 T cell receptor beta chains listed below, sequenced in a study of blood T cell repertoires in COVID-19. Profiled with immunoSEQ multiplex PCR; TCRdb holds only in-frame clones, not every one. This sample has 80,000 to 95,000 clones, with about nine tenths found just once. Sequencing used peripheral blood. These receptors came from a woman aged 70-85 years with acute or convalescent COVID-19.

The gene calls are TRBV4-1 and TRBJ1-4, with D possibly TRBD1 on 6 matching bases. The CDR3 runs 14 residues. Germline loops: CDR1 MGHRA, CDR2 YSYEKL. V lost 7 bases and J 5 bases, leaving 14 bases between the germline ends. CDR3 sequence reads: CASTWTVFNEKLFF. The CDR3 coding sequence is TGCGCCAGCACCTGGACAGTATTCAATGAAAAACTGTTTTTT.

This clone was seen once. The chain combines TRBV27 with TRBJ2-1; D gene unclear. Germline V CDR1 and CDR2: MNHEY, SMNVEV (reference sequence). The V end lost 5 bases, the J end lost 2 bases, and 16 bases lay between the germline ends. The CDR3 is made up of 16 amino acids. CDR3 nucleotide sequence: TGTGCCAGCAGTGCAACCCTGCCTGCGGCCTACAATGAGCAGTTCTTC. Protein product: CASSATLPAAYNEQFF.

This clone was counted a few times. The J gene is TRBJ1-6, the V gene TRBV10-2; 8 positions match TRBD1. V trimming: 4 bases; J trimming: 9 bases; junction bases outside the gene matches: 17. The CDR3 extends over 18 amino acids. Germline assignment: CDR1 WSHSY and CDR2 SAAADI. CDR3 region: CASSALAGLQGASSPLHF. CDR3 coding DNA: TGCGCCAGCAGTGCATTGGCGGGGCTCCAGGGGGCGAGTTCACCCCTCCACTTT.

The chain uses TRBV10-1 and TRBJ2-4; 8 positions match TRBD1. The CDR3 covers 18 residues. After removal of 6 bases from V and 1 base from J, the junction contained 14 bases not matched to a gene. Looked up from germline, CDR1 is WNHNN and CDR2 is SYGVQD (reference sequence). CDR3 nucleotide sequence: TGCGCCAGCAGCGAAGAAGGACAGGGAATTTCGGCCAAAAACATTCAGTACTTC. This gives the protein CASSEEGQGISAKNIQYF.